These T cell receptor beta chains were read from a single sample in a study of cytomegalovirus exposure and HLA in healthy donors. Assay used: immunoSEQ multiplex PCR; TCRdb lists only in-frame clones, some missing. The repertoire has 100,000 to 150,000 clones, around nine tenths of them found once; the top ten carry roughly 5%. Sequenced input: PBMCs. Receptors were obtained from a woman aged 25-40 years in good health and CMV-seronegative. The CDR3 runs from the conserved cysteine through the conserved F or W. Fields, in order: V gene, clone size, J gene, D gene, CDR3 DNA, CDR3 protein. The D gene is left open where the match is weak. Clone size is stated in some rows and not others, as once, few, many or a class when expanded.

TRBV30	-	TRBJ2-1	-	TGTGCCTGGAATAGCGGTAGCTCCTACAATGAGCAGTTCTTC	CAWNSGSSYNEQFF
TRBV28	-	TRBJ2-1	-	TGTGCCAGCAGTTCCCCGAAGCGAGGTCCCTACAATGAGCAGTTCTTC	CASSSPKRGPYNEQFF
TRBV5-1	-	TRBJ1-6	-	TGCGCCAGCAGCTTGGCCTCCCCGAGCTCCTATAATTCACCCCTCCACTTT	CASSLASPSSYNSPLHF
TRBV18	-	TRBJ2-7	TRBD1	TGTGCCAGCTCACCACGGGGACAGGGTGTTAAGAACTACTTC	CASSPRGQGVKNYF
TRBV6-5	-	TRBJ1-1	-	TGTGCCAGCAGTCGACAGGTGCTCATGAACACTGAAGCTTTCTTT	CASSRQVLMNTEAFF
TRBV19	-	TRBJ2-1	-	TGTGCCAGTAGTAGTACGAGGGACTCTCGCGGGCCAATCTTC	CASSSTRDSRGPIF
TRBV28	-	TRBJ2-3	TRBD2	TGTGCCAGCAGTTTCGTTTTTAGCGGGAGCCTTGCCTCATATGCTGGCCAAAGCACAGATACGCAGTATTTT	CASSFVFSGSLASYAGQSTDTQYF
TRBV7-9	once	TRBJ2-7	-	TGTGCCAGCAGCCAGGGATGGAGAATTCCCTACGAGCAGTACTTC	CASSQGWRIPYEQYF
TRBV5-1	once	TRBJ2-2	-	TGCGCCAGCAGTCCCGGAGGCAAGAACACCGGGGAGCTGTTTTTT	CASSPGGKNTGELFF
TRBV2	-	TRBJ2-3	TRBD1	TGTGCCAGCAGCGGGACAGGGGGGCCAGATACGCAGTATTTT	CASSGTGGPDTQYF
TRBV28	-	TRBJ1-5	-	TGTGCCAGCAGGGGGACACCCTATAGCAATCAGCCCCAGCATTTT	CASRGTPYSNQPQHF
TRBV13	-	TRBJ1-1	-	TGTGCCAGCAGCTGGTTTCGGGGGGGTCGGGGGAACACTGAAGCTTTCTTT	CASSWFRGGRGNTEAFF
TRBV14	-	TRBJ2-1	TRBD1	TGTGCCAGCAGCCAGACCGGGACAGGGTTTTTCCATGAGCAGTTCTTC	CASSQTGTGFFHEQFF
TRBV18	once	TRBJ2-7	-	TGTGCCAGCTCGCCTCAGGGGATCCACGAGCAGTACTTC	CASSPQGIHEQYF
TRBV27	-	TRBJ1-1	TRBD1	TGTGCCAGCAGCCCAACGGACAGGGAGGCTGAAGCTTTCTTT	CASSPTDREAEAFF
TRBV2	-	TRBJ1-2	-	TGTGCCAGCAGACCTCCGGGAGGGTTTGATGGCTACACCTTC	CASRPPGGFDGYTF
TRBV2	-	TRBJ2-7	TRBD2	TGTGCCAGCAGGGTGACTAGCGGGGGATCCTACGAGCAGTACTTC	CASRVTSGGSYEQYF
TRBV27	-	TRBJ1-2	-	TGTGCCAGCAGTTTCCAGGAAAGCTATGGCTACACCTTC	CASSFQESYGYTF
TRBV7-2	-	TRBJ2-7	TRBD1	TGTGCCAGCAGCATAACAGGGGCCCCCCTTTGGTACGAGCAGTACTTC	CASSITGAPLWYEQYF
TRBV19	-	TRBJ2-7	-	TGTGCCAGTAGTATCGGTTTCCGCCGATACTACGAGCAGTACTTC	CASSIGFRRYYEQYF
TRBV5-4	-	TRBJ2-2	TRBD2	TGTGCCAGCAGCCGGGGACTAGATCGGTCCGGGGAGCTGTTTTTT	CASSRGLDRSGELFF
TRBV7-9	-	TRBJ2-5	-	TGTGCCAGCAGCCCTGTGGAGACCCAGTACTTC	CASSPVETQYF
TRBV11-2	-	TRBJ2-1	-	TGTGCCAGCAGCTTAGACGAGAATGAGCAGTTCTTC	CASSLDENEQFF
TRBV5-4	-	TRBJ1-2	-	TGTGCCAGCAGTGTACCCCCGGGGAGTGGCTACACCTTC	CASSVPPGSGYTF
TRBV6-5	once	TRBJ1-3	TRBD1	TGTGCCAGCAGTTCCACAGGGGGCAGTGGAAACACCATATATTTT	CASSSTGGSGNTIYF
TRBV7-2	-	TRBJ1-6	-	TGTGCCAGCAGCTTAGAGGGGTTAGGTAATTCACCCCTCCACTTT	CASSLEGLGNSPLHF
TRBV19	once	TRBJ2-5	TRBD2	TGTGCCAGTAGTACTGGGGGGGTGGAGACCCAGTACTTC	CASSTGGVETQYF
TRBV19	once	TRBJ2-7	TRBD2	TGTGCCAGTAGTATCGCCTTGTTGAGTAGCGGGAGCTACGAGCAGTACTTC	CASSIALLSSGSYEQYF
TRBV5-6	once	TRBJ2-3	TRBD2	TGTGCCAGCAGCTGGGGGGGGACCACAGATACGCAGTATTTT	CASSWGGTTDTQYF
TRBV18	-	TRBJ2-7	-	TGTGCCAGCTCAGTCTTCGGCCAGGGCCCTTACCTCTCCTACGAGCAGTACTTC	CASSVFGQGPYLSYEQYF
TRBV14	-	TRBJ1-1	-	TGTGCCAGCAGCCATGGGGCTCCGAACACTGAAGCTTTCTTT	CASSHGAPNTEAFF
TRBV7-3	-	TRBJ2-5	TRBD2	TGTGCCAGCAGCAGCGGGGGGGGACAGCAAGAGACCCAGTACTTC	CASSSGGGQQETQYF
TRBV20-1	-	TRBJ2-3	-	TGCAGTGCGCGGAGAGAATATACGCAGTATTTT	CSARREYTQYF
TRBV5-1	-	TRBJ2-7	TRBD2	TGCGCCAGCAGCTTTCTAGCGGGAGACCCCTACGAGCAGTACTTC	CASSFLAGDPYEQYF
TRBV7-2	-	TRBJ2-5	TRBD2	TGTGCCAGCAGCATCGGGACTAGCGGGGGCCAAGAGACCCAGTACTTC	CASSIGTSGGQETQYF
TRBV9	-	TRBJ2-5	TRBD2	TGTGCCAGCAGCATATCTAGCGGCCCTGGGAGGGTAGAGACCCAGTACTTC	CASSISSGPGRVETQYF
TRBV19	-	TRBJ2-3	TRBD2	TGTGCCAGTAGTTTCGGGACTAGCGGTACAGATACGCAGTATTTT	CASSFGTSGTDTQYF
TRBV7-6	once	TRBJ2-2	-	TGTGCCAGCAGCTTAGGGACTACAAGGACCGGGGAGCTGTTTTTT	CASSLGTTRTGELFF
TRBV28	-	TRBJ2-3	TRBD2	TGTGCCAGCAGTTTGGGGGGGGGAGGGCCCCCAGATACGCAGTATTTT	CASSLGGGGPPDTQYF
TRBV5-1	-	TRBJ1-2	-	TGCGCCAGCAGCAGGCAGGACAGATTCTATGGCTACCCCTTC	CASSRQDRFYGYPF
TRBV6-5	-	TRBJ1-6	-	TGTGCCAGCAGTCAAGGGGGGGGGAATTCACCCCTCCACTTT	CASSQGGGNSPLHF
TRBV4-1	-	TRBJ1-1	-	TGCGCCAGCAGTCAGGACTTGAACACTGAAGCTTTCTTT	CASSQDLNTEAFF
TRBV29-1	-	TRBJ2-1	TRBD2	TGCAGCGTTGGGGGCCTAGCGGGAGGTTTCGGCAATGAGCAGTTCTTC	CSVGGLAGGFGNEQFF
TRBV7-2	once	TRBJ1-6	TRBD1	TGTGCCAGCAGCTCCTCCGGGACAGCGGCTCCGGGGTATAATTCACCCCTCCACTTT	CASSSSGTAAPGYNSPLHF
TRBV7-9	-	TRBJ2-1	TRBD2	TGTGCCAGCAGCCCAAGACTAGCGGGGGGGCCGAAGTACAATGAGCAGTTCTTC	CASSPRLAGGPKYNEQFF
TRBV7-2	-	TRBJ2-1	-	TGTGCCAGCAGCTTACAGTCTAGCTCCTACAATGAGCAGTTCTTC	CASSLQSSSYNEQFF
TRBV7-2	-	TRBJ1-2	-	TGTGCCAGCAGCTTAGGGCCCGGGAACTATGGCTACACCTTC	CASSLGPGNYGYTF
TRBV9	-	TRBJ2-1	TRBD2	TGTGCCAGCAGCGAACGGGGGGGCTCCTACAATGAGCAGTTCTTC	CASSERGGSYNEQFF
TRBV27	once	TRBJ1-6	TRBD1	TGTGCCAGCAGGACAGGGGGCAGTTTCGGTTCACCCCTCCACTTT	CASRTGGSFGSPLHF
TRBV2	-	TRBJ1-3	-	TGTGCCAGCCTAGAGCACTCTGGAAACACCATATATTTT	CASLEHSGNTIYF
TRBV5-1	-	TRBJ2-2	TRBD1	TGCGCCAGCAGCCTCGGGACAGACTTGAACACCGGGGAGCTGTTTTTT	CASSLGTDLNTGELFF